This T cell receptor (beta chain) was sequenced during a study of blood T cells in healthy people across ages (dated by TCRdb to 2013 to 2016). Regarding the complete study: Template switching captured roughly one uniquely barcoded TCR beta cDNA molecule per two T cells in model experiments. Using deep sequencing normalized with unique cDNA molecular identifiers, the study measured how TCR beta repertoire diversity changes with age. The donors were divided into four age groups: young (average around 16 years), middle-aged (about 39), aged (under 70) and long-lived (82). Donors of different ages were randomly distributed across sequencing lanes to avoid experimental bias. For two donors (one aged 18 to 30 and one aged 80 or older), the study analyzed two additional independent replicas of 1 million unique cDNA reads from the same blood draw. Broader findings and caveats from the paper: Donor CMV infection status was unknown, potentially confounding age-related changes in expanded clonotypes. The percentage of naive T cells measured by flow cytometry correlated strongly with observed TCR beta diversity. Conclusive comparison of naive and antigen-experienced compartments was prevented by the profiling of bulk unsorted PBMCs. Compared with the aged group, more naive CD4+ T cells, fewer expanded clones and increased TCR diversity were shown by the long-lived group, suggesting age selection. Observed TCR beta diversity per million T cells fell roughly linearly with age, and a significant reduction was already apparent by age around 39. Estimates of total diversity based on one million sequenced T cells were considered lower bounds and underestimates.

CDR1 and CDR2 (SQVTM, ANQGSEA) derive from the germline V gene. V is shortened by 5 bases, J by 5 bases, and the region joining them spans 24 bases. Including the terminal cysteine and phenylalanine, the CDR3 comprises 16 residues. Kept here is only the CDR3 DNA, which spans 48 bases and is read in frame from base 1. Donors were a few dozen systemically healthy Caucasian individuals from Russia aged roughly 6 to 90 years. About 9.6 milliliters of peripheral blood were collected from each donor into EDTA-treated Vacutainer tubes. Ficoll-Paque density-gradient centrifugation was used to isolate PBMCs, with at least 6.5 million obtained per sample. Trizol reagent was used to extract total RNA from the PBMCs, yielding at least 5 micrograms per sample. Naive CD45RAhigh/CD27high T cell percentages were measured by flow cytometry on a PBMC aliquot from every donor. Libraries were made using 5' RACE. These reads were obtained on an Illumina HiSeq 2500. A second PCR of roughly 7 to 11 cycles was performed with a sample-barcoded 5' primer and a J-beta primer mix. Each TCR beta cDNA molecule received a unique molecular identifier from a template-switch 5' adaptor carrying 12 random nucleotides. Each sample yielded at least 3 million CDR3-containing paired-end reads. The Mint cDNA synthesis kit, primed by a TRBC-specific oligonucleotide, was used to synthesize first-strand cDNA from all RNA. After uracil-DNA glycosylase treatment, a first 18-cycle PCR used universal primers M1SS and BC2_uni_R on all cDNA. Per the authors' processing: Normalization of each sample was performed by random selection of 1 million high-quality reads, each carrying a distinct molecular identifier. Reads with shared molecular identifiers were discarded instead of being binned into consensus sequences. MiTCR, run with a Q25 quality threshold and the strictest error-elimination algorithm, handled CDR3 identification, clonotype clustering and error correction. A nonparametric unseen species model using Euler transformation provided a lower-bound estimate of total TCR beta diversity. TCRdb took the public reads, trimmed them with fastp at Q25, ran MiXCR for clone calling and kept in-frame beta chains. Here each entry gathers all rows of one CDR3 protein and keeps the most common genes and DNA. The V and J calls and clone size are TCRdb's, not the authors'. This sample gives 1.5 million to 2 million distinct CDR3 sequences in total; about 28% of them show up just once. Over 7% of the sample is held by the ten biggest clonotypes.

Only a few counts were recorded for this clonotype. No cognate antigen has been identified for it. No clone much larger than this one lies a single base away; base qualities are absent. Input material: blood. The rearranged chain carries TRBV29-1 and TRBJ1-1, with TRBD1 perhaps the D gene, on 5 matching bases. This TCR derives from a woman aged 25 to 39 in good health. The nucleotides read TGCAGCGTTATTTATGGGGCGCAGGTGCTGGGGACTGAAGCTTTCTTT. It is translated as CSVIYGAQVLGTEAFF.